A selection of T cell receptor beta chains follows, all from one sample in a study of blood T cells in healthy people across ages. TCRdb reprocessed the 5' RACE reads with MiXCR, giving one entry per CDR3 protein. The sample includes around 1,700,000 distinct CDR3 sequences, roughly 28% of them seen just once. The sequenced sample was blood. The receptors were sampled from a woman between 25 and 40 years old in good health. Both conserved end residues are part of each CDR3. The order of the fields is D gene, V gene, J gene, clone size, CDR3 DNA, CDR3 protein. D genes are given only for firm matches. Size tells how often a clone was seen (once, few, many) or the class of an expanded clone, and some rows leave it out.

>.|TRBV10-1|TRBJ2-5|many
TGCGCCAGCAGTGAGTCCGGGGTTAAGGGGACCCAGTACTTC
CASSESGVKGTQYF
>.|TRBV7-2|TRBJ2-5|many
TGTGCCAGCAGCTTAGCCGGGGGGCGAGGACTCCAAGAGACCCAGTACTTC
CASSLAGGRGLQETQYF
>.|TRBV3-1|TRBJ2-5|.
TGTGCCAGCAGCCAGGGGGCGAGTCAGAAAGAGACCCAGTACTTC
CASSQGASQKETQYF
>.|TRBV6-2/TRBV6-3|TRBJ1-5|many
TGTGCCAGCAGTATCCGGGACACCAATCAGCCCCAGCATTTT
CASSIRDTNQPQHF
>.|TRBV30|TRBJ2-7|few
TGTGCCTGGAGTGTATCTCCCTCCGGCGAGCAGTACTTC
CAWSVSPSGEQYF
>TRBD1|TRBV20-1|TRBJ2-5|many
TGCAGCGAATCTCATACAGGGGCAGAGACCCAGTACTTC
CSESHTGAETQYF
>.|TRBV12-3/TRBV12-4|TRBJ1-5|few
TGTGCCAGCAGACGGACAGCTAATCAGCCCCAGCATTTT
CASRRTANQPQHF
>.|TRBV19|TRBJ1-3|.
TGTGCCAGTGGAGACCAGCGCTCTGGAAACACCATATATTTT
CASGDQRSGNTIYF
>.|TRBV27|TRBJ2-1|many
TGTGCCAGCGGATATGGGGGTGGTGAGCAGTTCTTC
CASGYGGGEQFF
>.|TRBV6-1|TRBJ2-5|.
TGTGCCAGCAGTGAAGGGTCGGGAGGGGGCTTACAGACCCAGTACTTC
CASSEGSGGGLQTQYF
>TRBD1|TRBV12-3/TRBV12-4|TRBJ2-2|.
TGTGCCAGCAGCCGCCCAGTGGGACAGGGGATTAGCGGGGAGCTGTTTTTT
CASSRPVGQGISGELFF
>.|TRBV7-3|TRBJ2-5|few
TGTGCCAGCAGCTTTACGGGGCCCCAAGAGACCCAGTACTTC
CASSFTGPQETQYF
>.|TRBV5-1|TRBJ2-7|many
TGCGCCAGCAGCTTGGCCTTCGGCAGGTCCGACTCCGAGCAGTACTTC
CASSLAFGRSDSEQYF
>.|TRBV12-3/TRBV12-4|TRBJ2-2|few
TGTGCCAGCAGTAGAGACCTCCAGCGCTCGAACACCGGGGAGCTGTTTTTT
CASSRDLQRSNTGELFF
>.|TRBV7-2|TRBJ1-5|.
TGTGCCAGCAGCTTATGGACGGATAGCAATCAGCCCCAGCATTTT
CASSLWTDSNQPQHF
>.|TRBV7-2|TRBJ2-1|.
TGTGCCAGCAGGGGATCTGTTTCGGCCGGAGAGAATGAGCAGTTCTTC
CASRGSVSAGENEQFF
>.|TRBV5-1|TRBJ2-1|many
TGCGCCAGCAGCTTGACTAGTGGTGAGCAGTTCTTC
CASSLTSGEQFF
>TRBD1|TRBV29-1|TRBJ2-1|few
TGCAGCGTTGAAGACCCTTTCGGGACAGGGACGTACAATGAGCAGTTCTTC
CSVEDPFGTGTYNEQFF